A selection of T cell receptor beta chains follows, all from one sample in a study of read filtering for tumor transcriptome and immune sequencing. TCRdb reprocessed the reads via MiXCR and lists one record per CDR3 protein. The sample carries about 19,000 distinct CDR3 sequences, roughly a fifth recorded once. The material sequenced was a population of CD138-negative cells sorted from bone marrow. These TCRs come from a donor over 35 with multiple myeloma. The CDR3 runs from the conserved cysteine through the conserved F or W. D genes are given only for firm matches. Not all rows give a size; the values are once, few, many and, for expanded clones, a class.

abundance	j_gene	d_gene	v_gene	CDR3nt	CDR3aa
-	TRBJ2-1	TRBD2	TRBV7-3	TGTGCCAGCAGCCCCTACGGCGGGAGGGTCCAGTTCTTC	CASSPYGGRVQFF
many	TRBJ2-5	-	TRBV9	TGTGCCAGCAGCGTAGAGCCCGGAGCTACCGGAATTGAAGAGACCCAGTACTTC	CASSVEPGATGIEETQYF
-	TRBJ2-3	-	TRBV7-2	TGTGCCAGCAGCTTAAGTAGCACAGATACGCAGTATTTT	CASSLSSTDTQYF
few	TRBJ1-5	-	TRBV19	TGTGCCAGTAGTATTGGGGCTTACAATCAGCCCCAGCATTTT	CASSIGAYNQPQHF
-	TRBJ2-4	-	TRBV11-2	TGTGCCAGCAGCCTAGACCTCCGGGCCCCGGGGTTATTC	CASSLDLRAPGLF
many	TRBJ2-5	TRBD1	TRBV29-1	TGCAGCGCCCGGTATCAGGGGGCTTTTTCAGAGACCCAGTACTTC	CSARYQGAFSETQYF
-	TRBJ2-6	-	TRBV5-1	TGCGCCAGCAGCCCCCCGGGACGGAACTCTGGGGCCAACGTCCTGACTTTC	CASSPPGRNSGANVLTF
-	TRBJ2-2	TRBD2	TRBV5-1	TGCGCCAGCAGCTTGCAACCTAGCGGGAGTGCCGGGGAGCTGTTTTTT	CASSLQPSGSAGELFF
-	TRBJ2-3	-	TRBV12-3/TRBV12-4	TGTGCCAGCAGTTTCGCGACCGCGGCAGATACGCAGTATTTT	CASSFATAADTQYF
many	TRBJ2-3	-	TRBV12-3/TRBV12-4	TGTGCCAGCAGTCTAACACCGGCCCCGCGGGATACGCAGTATTTT	CASSLTPAPRDTQYF
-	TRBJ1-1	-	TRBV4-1	TGCGCCAGCAGCCAAGCCCGAGGGACTGAAGCTTTCTTT	CASSQARGTEAFF
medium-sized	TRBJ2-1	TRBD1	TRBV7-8	TGTGCCAGCAGCAGGGGGACAGGGGCGGTTGAGCAGTTCTTC	CASSRGTGAVEQFF
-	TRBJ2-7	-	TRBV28	TGTGCCAGCAGTTTGGCCGGAGGGGACCTCTCCTACGAGCAGTACTTC	CASSLAGGDLSYEQYF
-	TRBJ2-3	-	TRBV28	TGTGCCAGCAGTTTTGTCCAGGGTTTAAGCACAGATACGCAGTATTTT	CASSFVQGLSTDTQYF
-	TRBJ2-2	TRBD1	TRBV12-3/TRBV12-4	TGTGCCAGCAGTCCATACGACAGGGGGAACACCGGGGAGCTGTTTTTT	CASSPYDRGNTGELFF
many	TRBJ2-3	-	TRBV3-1	TGTGCCAGCAGCCAAGCCGGGACGGACTACACAGATACGCAGTATTTT	CASSQAGTDYTDTQYF
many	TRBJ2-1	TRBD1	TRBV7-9	TGTGCCAGCATAGGGACAGGTTACAATGAGCAGTTCTTC	CASIGTGYNEQFF
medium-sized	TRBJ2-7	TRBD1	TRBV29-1	TGCAGCGTTGATGAAAGGACAGGGAGGCAGTACTTC	CSVDERTGRQYF
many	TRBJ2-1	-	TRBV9	TGTGCCAGCAGCGTAGCGCCGATCAATGAGCAGTTCTTC	CASSVAPINEQFF
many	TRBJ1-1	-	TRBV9	TGTGCCAGCAGCGTAGGAGGGGGGGGGGACACTGAAGCTTTCTTT	CASSVGGGGDTEAFF
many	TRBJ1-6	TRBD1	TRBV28	TGTGCCAGCAGTTTAGTGGGACAGTATAATTCACCCCTCCACTTT	CASSLVGQYNSPLHF
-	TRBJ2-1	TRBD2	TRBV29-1	TGCAGCGCTGAAGGGACTAGCGGGGGTAGGTACAATGAGCAGTTCTTC	CSAEGTSGGRYNEQFF
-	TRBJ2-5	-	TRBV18	TGTGCCAGCTCCCCGGGGGAAGAGACCCAGTACTTC	CASSPGEETQYF
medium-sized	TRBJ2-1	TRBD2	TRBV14	TGTGCCAGCAGCATTACGGGAGGTCTAGCGGGAGTCTGGTCCTACAATGAGCAGTTCTTC	CASSITGGLAGVWSYNEQFF
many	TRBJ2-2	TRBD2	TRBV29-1	TGCAGCGTTGAAGATGGAGCGGGAGCCGGGGAGCTGTTTTTT	CSVEDGAGAGELFF
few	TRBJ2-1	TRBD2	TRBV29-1	TGCAGCGTTGAGGCTAGCGGGAATGGGGATGAGCAGTTCTTC	CSVEASGNGDEQFF
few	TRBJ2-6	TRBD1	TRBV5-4	TGTGCCAGCAGCTTGTTGACAGGGGTTTCTGGGGCCAACGTCCTGACTTTC	CASSLLTGVSGANVLTF
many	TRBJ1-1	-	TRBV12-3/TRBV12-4	TGTGCCAGCAGCCCTGGGGGGGCCCCGAACACTGAAGCTTTCTTT	CASSPGGAPNTEAFF
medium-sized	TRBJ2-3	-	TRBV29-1	TGCAGCGTTGGAGAGGGGGATACGCAGTATTTT	CSVGEGDTQYF
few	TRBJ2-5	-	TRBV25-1	TGTGCCGGCAGACTCGCCGAGACCCAGTACTTC	CAGRLAETQYF
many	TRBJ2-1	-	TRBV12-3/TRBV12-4	TGTGCCAGCAGCATAGGCAGACGGAATTACAATGAGCAGTTCTTC	CASSIGRRNYNEQFF
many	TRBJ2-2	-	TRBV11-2	TGTGCCAGCAGCTTAGGCATCAACACCGGGGAGCTGTTTTTT	CASSLGINTGELFF
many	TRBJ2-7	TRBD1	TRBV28	TGTGCCAGCAGTCACAGGGGGCACGAGCAGTACTTC	CASSHRGHEQYF
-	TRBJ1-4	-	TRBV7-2	TGTGCCAGCAGCTTAGCGGGGGAACAGCGTGAACTGTTTTTT	CASSLAGEQRELFF
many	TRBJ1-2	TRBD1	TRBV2	TGTGCCAGCCTAGGGGTAACAGGGGATCACTATGGCTACACCTTC	CASLGVTGDHYGYTF
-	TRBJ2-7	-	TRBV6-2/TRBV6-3	TGTGCCAGCAGTCCCGGACAGTCCTACGAGCAGTACTTC	CASSPGQSYEQYF
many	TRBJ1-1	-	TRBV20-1	TGCAGTGCTAGAGCGGGCAGGCAGAACACTGAAGCTTTCTTT	CSARAGRQNTEAFF
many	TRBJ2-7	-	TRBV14	TGTGCCAGCAGCCGAGGAAACTCCTACGAGCAGTACTTC	CASSRGNSYEQYF
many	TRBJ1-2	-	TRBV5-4	TGTGCCAGCAGCCAGGAGCGGTCGCAGTTCTATGGCTACACCTTC	CASSQERSQFYGYTF
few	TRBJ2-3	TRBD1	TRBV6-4	TGTGCCAGCAGTGACCATGGGACAGGGGGATCCACAGATACGCAGTATTTT	CASSDHGTGGSTDTQYF
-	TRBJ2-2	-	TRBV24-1	TGTGCCACCAGTGACCGACAGGAAAACACCGGGGAGCTGTTTTTT	CATSDRQENTGELFF
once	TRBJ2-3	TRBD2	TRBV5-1	TGCGCCAGCAGCTGGCCAGGGACTAGCGGGAGGGCCCGTACAGATACGCAGTATTTT	CASSWPGTSGRARTDTQYF
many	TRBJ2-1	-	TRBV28	TGTGCCAGCAGTTTAAGGGCAGGGCTGATTGTTGAGCAGTTCTTC	CASSLRAGLIVEQFF
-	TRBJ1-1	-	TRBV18	TGCGCCAGCTCACCCCGAACTGCGGGGACTGAAGCTTTCTTT	CASSPRTAGTEAFF
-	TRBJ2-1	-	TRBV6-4	TGTGCCAGCAGTGAGCGTGGGTCGGAATACAATGAGCAGTTCTTC	CASSERGSEYNEQFF
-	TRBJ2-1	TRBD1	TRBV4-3	TGCACCAACAGCCAAGAATTGGACAGGGAACAGTTCTTC	CTNSQELDREQFF
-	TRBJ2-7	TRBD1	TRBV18	TGTGCCGGCTCACGGACAGGGACCTACGAGCAGTACTTC	CAGSRTGTYEQYF
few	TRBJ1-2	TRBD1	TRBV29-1	TGCAGCGGGGGACAGGGGGAGAACTATGGCTACACCTTC	CSGGQGENYGYTF
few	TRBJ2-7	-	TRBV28	TGTGCCAGCAGTGTAAGCTCCTACGAGCAGTACTTC	CASSVSSYEQYF
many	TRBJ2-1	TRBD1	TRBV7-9	TGTGCCAGCAGCCTGAAGTTTAGCAGGGGGTTCGATGAGCAGTTCTTC	CASSLKFSRGFDEQFF
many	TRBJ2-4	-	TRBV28	TGTGCCAGCAGTCCCCCGGACAGACCAAACATTCAGTACTTC	CASSPPDRPNIQYF
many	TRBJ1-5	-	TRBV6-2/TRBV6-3	TGTGCCAGCAGTGATTGGACAGACAGGAATCAGCCCCAGCATTTT	CASSDWTDRNQPQHF
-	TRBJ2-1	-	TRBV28	TGTGCCAGCAGACTTGAGTTCAATGAGCAGTTCTTC	CASRLEFNEQFF
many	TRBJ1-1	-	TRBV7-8	TGTGCCAGCAGCTTAGCTCAGGGTACCGAAGCTTTCTTT	CASSLAQGTEAFF
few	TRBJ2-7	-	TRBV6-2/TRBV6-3	TGTGCCAGCCGGACAGCCAGCTCCTACGAGCAGTACTTC	CASRTASSYEQYF
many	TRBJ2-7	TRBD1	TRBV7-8	TGTGCCAGCAGCTCAAATTCCCGGGACAGGGAGTACGAGCAGTACTTC	CASSSNSRDREYEQYF
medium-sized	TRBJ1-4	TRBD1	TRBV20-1	TGCAGTGCTGACAAGGCGGGACAGCCGAATGAAAAACTGTTTTTT	CSADKAGQPNEKLFF